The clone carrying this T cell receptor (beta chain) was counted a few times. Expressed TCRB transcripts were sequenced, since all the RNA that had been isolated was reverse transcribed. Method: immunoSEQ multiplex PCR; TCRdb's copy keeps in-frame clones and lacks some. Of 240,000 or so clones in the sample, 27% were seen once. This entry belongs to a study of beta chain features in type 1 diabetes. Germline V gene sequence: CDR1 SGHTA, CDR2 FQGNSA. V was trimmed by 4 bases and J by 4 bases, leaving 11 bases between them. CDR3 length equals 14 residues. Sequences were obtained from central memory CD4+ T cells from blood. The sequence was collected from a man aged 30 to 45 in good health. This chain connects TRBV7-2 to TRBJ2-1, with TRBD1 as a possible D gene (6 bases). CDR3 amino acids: CASSSRTEYNEQFF. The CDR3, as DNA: TGTGCCAGCAGCTCCAGGACAGAGTACAATGAGCAGTTCTTC.